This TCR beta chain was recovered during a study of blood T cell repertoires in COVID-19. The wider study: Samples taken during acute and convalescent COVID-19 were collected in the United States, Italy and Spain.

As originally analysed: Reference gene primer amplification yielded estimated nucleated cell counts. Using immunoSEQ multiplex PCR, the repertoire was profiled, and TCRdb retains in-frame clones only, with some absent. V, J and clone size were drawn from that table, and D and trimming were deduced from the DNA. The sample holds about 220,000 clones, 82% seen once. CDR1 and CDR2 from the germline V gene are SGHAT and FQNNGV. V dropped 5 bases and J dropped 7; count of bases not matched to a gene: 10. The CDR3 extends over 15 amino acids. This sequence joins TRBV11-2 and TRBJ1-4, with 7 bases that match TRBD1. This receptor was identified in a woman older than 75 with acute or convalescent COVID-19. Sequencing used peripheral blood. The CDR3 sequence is CASSRIQGWGEKLFF. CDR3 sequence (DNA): TGTGCCAGCAGCCGAATACAGGGGTGGGGTGAAAAACTGTTTTTT.